These T cell receptor beta chains were read from a single sample in a study of cytomegalovirus exposure and HLA in healthy donors. The assay was immunoSEQ multiplex PCR, and TCRdb's table has in-frame clones only and misses some. The sample gives under 150,000 clones, roughly 80% of which show up once; approximately 0.97% is in the top ten. Source material: PBMCs. The source is a man aged 18 to 30 in good health and CMV-seronegative. Each CDR3 is given with its conserved first and last residue. The D gene is left open where the match is weak. A clone size is listed for some rows: how often the clone was seen (once, few, many), or a class if it is expanded.

V: TRBV15
size: -
J: TRBJ1-6
D: TRBD1
CDR3: CATTDRVFNSPLHF
DNA: TGTGCCACTACTGACAGGGTATTTAATTCACCCCTCCACTTT

V: TRBV4-1
size: few
J: TRBJ2-7
D: -
CDR3: CASSQEWGPTADAQYF
DNA: TGCGCCAGCAGCCAAGAGTGGGGCCCGACTGCTGATGCGCAGTACTTC

V: TRBV11-3
size: once
J: TRBJ2-3
D: -
CDR3: CASSLTAATDTQYF
DNA: TGTGCCAGCAGCTTAACAGCGGCCACAGATACGCAGTATTTT

V: TRBV6-6
size: -
J: TRBJ1-1
D: -
CDR3: CASSYRGFDTEAFF
DNA: TGTGCCAGCAGTTATAGGGGGTTTGACACTGAAGCTTTCTTT

V: TRBV6-5
size: -
J: TRBJ2-5
D: -
CDR3: CASSRPAGPQYF
DNA: TGTGCCAGCAGTAGACCTGCGGGGCCCCAGTACTTC

V: TRBV10-3
size: -
J: TRBJ1-4
D: -
CDR3: CAITRSKIPWEKLFF
DNA: TGTGCCATCACCCGATCTAAGATACCTTGGGAAAAACTGTTTTTT

V: TRBV5-4
size: -
J: TRBJ1-2
D: -
CDR3: CASSPGVGYGYTF
DNA: TGTGCCAGCAGCCCAGGGGTTGGGTATGGCTACACCTTC

V: TRBV7-8
size: -
J: TRBJ1-2
D: -
CDR3: CASSLREGVDYGYTF
DNA: TGTGCCAGCAGCTTAAGAGAAGGGGTCGACTATGGCTACACCTTC

V: TRBV7-9
size: -
J: TRBJ2-5
D: -
CDR3: CASSLQGFGETQYF
DNA: TGTGCCAGCAGCTTACAGGGGTTCGGGGAGACCCAGTACTTC

V: TRBV27
size: few
J: TRBJ1-1
D: -
CDR3: CASSSNFNTEAFF
DNA: TGTGCCAGCAGTAGCAACTTCAACACTGAAGCTTTCTTT

V: TRBV18
size: -
J: TRBJ1-1
D: -
CDR3: CASSPAAGGQGTEAFF
DNA: TGTGCCAGCTCACCAGCTGCGGGGGGGCAGGGCACTGAAGCTTTCTTT

V: TRBV6-5
size: once
J: TRBJ2-3
D: TRBD2
CDR3: CASSRTPGGPDTQYF
DNA: TGTGCCAGCAGCCGAACCCCGGGGGGGCCAGATACGCAGTATTTT

V: TRBV29-1
size: -
J: TRBJ1-6
D: TRBD1
CDR3: CSVVEPGGNSPLHF
DNA: TGCAGCGTTGTAGAGCCAGGGGGCAATTCACCCCTCCACTTT

V: TRBV5-5
size: -
J: TRBJ1-1
D: TRBD1
CDR3: CASSPTPDRVAEAFF
DNA: TGTGCCAGCAGCCCGACCCCGGACAGGGTGGCTGAAGCTTTCTTT

V: TRBV5-1
size: -
J: TRBJ1-1
D: TRBD1
CDR3: CASSQPRTGLNTEAFF
DNA: TGCGCCAGCAGCCAGCCCAGGACAGGGCTGAACACTGAAGCTTTCTTT

V: TRBV5-1
size: -
J: TRBJ2-3
D: TRBD1
CDR3: CASSSGQGTDTQYF
DNA: TGCGCCAGCAGCTCGGGACAGGGCACAGATACGCAGTATTTT

V: TRBV19
size: -
J: TRBJ2-1
D: TRBD2
CDR3: CASSIAGGFYNEQFF
DNA: TGTGCCAGTAGTATTGCGGGGGGATTTTACAATGAGCAGTTCTTC

V: TRBV7-9
size: once
J: TRBJ2-1
D: TRBD1
CDR3: CASRSRDRVNNEQFF
DNA: TGTGCCAGCAGATCACGGGACAGGGTGAACAATGAGCAGTTCTTC

V: TRBV6-1
size: -
J: TRBJ2-7
D: -
CDR3: CASSGYDSYEQYF
DNA: TGTGCCAGCAGTGGATACGACAGCTACGAGCAGTACTTC

V: TRBV6-1
size: -
J: TRBJ1-2
D: -
CDR3: CASLMDIGSSGYTF
DNA: TGTGCCAGCCTCATGGACATTGGTAGCAGTGGCTACACCTTC

V: TRBV9
size: -
J: TRBJ2-3
D: TRBD2
CDR3: CASSVEGRGGATDTQYF
DNA: TGTGCCAGCAGCGTAGAGGGTCGGGGGGGAGCCACAGATACGCAGTATTTT

V: TRBV18
size: -
J: TRBJ2-7
D: TRBD1
CDR3: CASSSRTGSSYEQYF
DNA: TGTGCCAGCTCATCCCGGACAGGTAGCTCCTACGAGCAGTACTTC

V: TRBV19
size: -
J: TRBJ1-1
D: -
CDR3: CASRRAWAFEAFF
DNA: TGTGCCAGTAGGCGAGCCTGGGCTTTTGAAGCTTTCTTT

V: TRBV7-2
size: once
J: TRBJ1-6
D: -
CDR3: CASSSEGYSPLHF
DNA: TGTGCCAGCAGCTCGGAGGGCTATTCACCCCTCCACTTT

V: TRBV7-9
size: -
J: TRBJ1-2
D: TRBD1
CDR3: CASSDGTGDNYGYTF
DNA: TGTGCCAGCAGCGACGGGACAGGCGATAACTATGGCTACACCTTC

V: TRBV6-1
size: few
J: TRBJ1-1
D: -
CDR3: CASSEGGHTEAFF
DNA: TGTGCCAGCAGTGAAGGTGGGCACACTGAAGCTTTCTTT

V: TRBV14
size: -
J: TRBJ2-7
D: -
CDR3: CASSQVGAVYEQYF
DNA: TGTGCCAGCAGCCAGGTAGGAGCCGTCTACGAGCAGTACTTC

V: TRBV7-2
size: -
J: TRBJ1-1
D: TRBD1
CDR3: CASSTGTGMNTEAFF
DNA: TGTGCCAGCAGCACGGGGACAGGGATGAACACTGAAGCTTTCTTT

V: TRBV14
size: -
J: TRBJ1-2
D: -
CDR3: CASSQDRNYGYTF
DNA: TGTGCCAGCAGCCAAGACCGGAACTATGGCTACACCTTC

V: TRBV9
size: once
J: TRBJ1-6
D: -
CDR3: CASSLSGSPLHF
DNA: TGTGCCAGCAGCTTGAGCGGTTCACCCCTCCACTTT

V: TRBV30
size: -
J: TRBJ1-6
D: -
CDR3: CAWTSASSYNSPLHF
DNA: TGTGCCTGGACCAGCGCTAGCTCTTATAATTCACCCCTCCACTTT

V: TRBV7-9
size: -
J: TRBJ1-1
D: -
CDR3: CASSPRQDGGEAFF
DNA: TGTGCCAGCAGCCCTAGACAGGACGGTGGGGAAGCTTTCTTT

V: TRBV5-1
size: -
J: TRBJ2-1
D: -
CDR3: CASSLAGIAYNEQFF
DNA: TGCGCCAGCAGCTTGGCAGGGATCGCCTACAATGAGCAGTTCTTC

V: TRBV19
size: -
J: TRBJ2-5
D: TRBD1
CDR3: CASSSHRGKPGETQYF
DNA: TGTGCCAGTAGTTCTCACAGGGGAAAGCCGGGAGAGACCCAGTACTTC

V: TRBV4-3
size: few
J: TRBJ1-1
D: -
CDR3: CASSHREGMNTEAFF
DNA: TGCGCCAGCAGCCACCGGGAGGGCATGAACACTGAAGCTTTCTTT

V: TRBV4-1
size: -
J: TRBJ1-6
D: TRBD1
CDR3: CASSLTGAHNSPLHF
DNA: TGCGCCAGCAGCTTGACAGGGGCGCATAATTCACCCCTCCACTTT

V: TRBV7-8
size: once
J: TRBJ2-7
D: -
CDR3: CASSLPPGPGEQYF
DNA: TGTGCCAGCAGCCTCCCCCCTGGGCCTGGGGAGCAGTACTTC

V: TRBV19
size: -
J: TRBJ2-4
D: -
CDR3: CASSGGTEPKYF
DNA: TGTGCCAGTAGTGGAGGGACAGAACCTAAATACTTC

V: TRBV5-1
size: -
J: TRBJ2-5
D: TRBD1
CDR3: CASSLPTGGYQETQYF
DNA: TGCGCCAGCAGCTTACCGACAGGGGGCTATCAAGAGACCCAGTACTTC

V: TRBV7-9
size: -
J: TRBJ1-1
D: -
CDR3: CASSSMNTEAFF
DNA: TGTGCCAGCAGCTCCATGAACACTGAAGCTTTCTTT

V: TRBV11-3
size: -
J: TRBJ2-7
D: TRBD1
CDR3: CASSRTGTGGTYEQYF
DNA: TGTGCCAGCAGCCGAACCGGGACAGGGGGAACCTACGAGCAGTACTTC

V: TRBV7-9
size: -
J: TRBJ1-3
D: -
CDR3: CASTMLPDSSGNTIYF
DNA: TGTGCCAGCACCATGCTTCCAGACTCCTCTGGAAACACCATATATTTT

V: TRBV9
size: -
J: TRBJ2-3
D: TRBD1
CDR3: CASSVAGQGEGTDTQYF
DNA: TGTGCCAGCAGCGTAGCTGGACAGGGGGAGGGCACAGATACGCAGTATTTT

V: TRBV28
size: -
J: TRBJ1-5
D: -
CDR3: CASKAGPQIIQPQHF
DNA: TGTGCCAGCAAGGCGGGCCCGCAAATCATACAGCCCCAGCATTTT

V: TRBV30
size: many
J: TRBJ1-3
D: TRBD1
CDR3: CAWSRDSGSGNTIYF
DNA: TGTGCCTGGAGTAGGGACAGCGGCTCTGGAAACACCATATATTTT

V: TRBV12-5
size: -
J: TRBJ2-1
D: TRBD2
CDR3: CASGLAGSRRNEQFF
DNA: TGTGCTAGTGGACTAGCGGGGTCTCGTAGGAATGAGCAGTTCTTC

V: TRBV7-3
size: -
J: TRBJ2-1
D: -
CDR3: CASSPTNYNEQFF
DNA: TGTGCCAGCAGCCCGACTAACTACAATGAGCAGTTCTTC

V: TRBV6-5
size: -
J: TRBJ2-2
D: -
CDR3: CASSYKGANTGELFF
DNA: TGTGCCAGCAGTTACAAGGGGGCGAACACCGGGGAGCTGTTTTTT

V: TRBV9
size: once
J: TRBJ2-2
D: TRBD1
CDR3: CASSVRRDSIAGELFF
DNA: TGTGCCAGCAGCGTCAGACGGGACAGTATCGCCGGGGAGCTGTTTTTT

V: TRBV27
size: -
J: TRBJ1-1
D: TRBD1
CDR3: CASSGRTGANTEAFF
DNA: TGTGCCAGCAGTGGAAGGACAGGGGCTAACACTGAAGCTTTCTTT

V: TRBV15
size: -
J: TRBJ1-1
D: -
CDR3: CATSRLAINTEAFF
DNA: TGTGCCACCAGCAGACTGGCAATCAACACTGAAGCTTTCTTT

V: TRBV4-1
size: -
J: TRBJ2-7
D: TRBD1
CDR3: CASSPIGQGAYEQYF
DNA: TGCGCCAGCAGCCCAATTGGACAGGGGGCTTACGAGCAGTACTTC